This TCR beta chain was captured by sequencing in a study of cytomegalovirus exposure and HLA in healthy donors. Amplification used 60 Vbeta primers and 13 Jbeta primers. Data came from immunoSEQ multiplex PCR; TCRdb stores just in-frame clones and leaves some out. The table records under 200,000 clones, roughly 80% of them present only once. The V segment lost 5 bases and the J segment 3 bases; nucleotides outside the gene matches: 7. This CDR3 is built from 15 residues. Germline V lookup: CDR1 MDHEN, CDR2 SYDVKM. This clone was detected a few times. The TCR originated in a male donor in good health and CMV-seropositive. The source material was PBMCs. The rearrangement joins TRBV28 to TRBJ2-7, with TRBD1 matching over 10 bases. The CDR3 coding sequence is TGTGCCAGCAGTGTGGGCGGGGACAGGGGCTACGAGCAGTACTTC. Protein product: CASSVGGDRGYEQYF.